This entry concerns a single T cell receptor (beta chain). The antigen is not known. This CDR3 region has 14 residues. CDR1 is SNHLY, CDR2 FYNNEI, per germline. The junction had 7 bases not matched to a gene; V was cut back by 4 bases and J by 7 bases. Every sample had roughly 93,000 of its TCR templates assayed. The repertoire was sequenced with immunoSEQ multiplex PCR; TCRdb's copy has only in-frame clones and lacks some. The sample contains 100,000 to 120,000 clones, roughly 92% of which appear only once. The data stem from a study of siplizumab effects on memory and regulatory T cells. General study points: Naive T cells were seemingly more diverse than memory cells, and major contributions to the alloresponse seemed to be made by them. Unstimulated subsets captured only a minor fraction of alloreactive clones. The majority of clones, roughly 80-95% of proliferating CD4+ or CD8+ clones, lacked an assignable naive or memory phenotype.

The rearrangement uses TRBV2 and TRBJ1-2; 9 bases are a match to TRBD1. The specimen was CD4+ T cells sorted from blood. The receptor was isolated from a human donor in good health. CDR3 sequence reads: CASSATGQGSGYTF. CDR3 sequence (DNA): TGTGCCAGCAGTGCAACGGGACAGGGCAGTGGCTACACCTTC. The entire variable domain, with the rest obtained from reference TRBV2 and TRBJ1-2, is as follows: EPEVTQTPSHQVTQMGQEVILRCVPISNHLYFYWYRQILGQKVEFLVSFYNNEISEKSEIFDDQFSVERPDGSNFTLKIRSTKLEDSAMYFCASSATGQGSGYTFGSGTRLTVV.